Listed below are T cell receptor beta chains from one sample, sequenced in a study of CD8+ T cells in alopecia areata. The repertoire was sequenced with immunoSEQ multiplex PCR; TCRdb's copy has only in-frame clones and lacks some. The sample has about 200,000 clones; roughly three fifths are singletons. The specimen was CD8+ T cells sorted from blood. The receptor set was obtained from a human donor in good health. Both conserved end residues are part of each CDR3. D genes are given only for firm matches. Clone size, where shown, is once, few, many, or a class for clones that have expanded.

>-|TRBJ2-5|-|TRBV18
TGTGCCAGCTCCGCTCGGACAGAAAAAGAGACCCAGTACTTC
CASSARTEKETQYF
>few|TRBJ2-1|-|TRBV4-1
TGCGCCAGCAGCCGGGACACCAACAATGAGCAGTTCTTC
CASSRDTNNEQFF
>-|TRBJ2-1|-|TRBV9
TGTGCCAGCAGCGTAGTGGTGGCGGGGTCCTACAATGAGCAGTTCTTC
CASSVVVAGSYNEQFF
>-|TRBJ2-7|TRBD1|TRBV18
TGTGCCAGCTCCCCAACCGGGACAGGGGTCTACGAGCAGTACTTC
CASSPTGTGVYEQYF
>-|TRBJ2-7|-|TRBV19
TGTGCCAGTAGTACGACAGCCACCTACGAGCAGTACTTC
CASSTTATYEQYF
>-|TRBJ1-1|-|TRBV30
TGTGCCCTTAACAGGAGGGGCACTGAAGCTTTCTTT
CALNRRGTEAFF
>once|TRBJ1-1|-|TRBV29-1
TGCAGCGTTGTAGGGAGGAACACTGAAGCTTTCTTT
CSVVGRNTEAFF
>-|TRBJ2-7|TRBD1|TRBV5-4
TGTGCCAGCAGCTCAGGGACAGGGTACGAGCAGTACTTC
CASSSGTGYEQYF
>once|TRBJ1-5|-|TRBV25-1
TGTGCCAGCAGTGAATTTCCGGCCGATAGCAATCAGCCCCAGCATTTT
CASSEFPADSNQPQHF
>few|TRBJ1-1|-|TRBV19
TGTGCCAGTAGTGCCGCCTTTGAGTCCTTAGACACTGAAGCTTTCTTT
CASSAAFESLDTEAFF